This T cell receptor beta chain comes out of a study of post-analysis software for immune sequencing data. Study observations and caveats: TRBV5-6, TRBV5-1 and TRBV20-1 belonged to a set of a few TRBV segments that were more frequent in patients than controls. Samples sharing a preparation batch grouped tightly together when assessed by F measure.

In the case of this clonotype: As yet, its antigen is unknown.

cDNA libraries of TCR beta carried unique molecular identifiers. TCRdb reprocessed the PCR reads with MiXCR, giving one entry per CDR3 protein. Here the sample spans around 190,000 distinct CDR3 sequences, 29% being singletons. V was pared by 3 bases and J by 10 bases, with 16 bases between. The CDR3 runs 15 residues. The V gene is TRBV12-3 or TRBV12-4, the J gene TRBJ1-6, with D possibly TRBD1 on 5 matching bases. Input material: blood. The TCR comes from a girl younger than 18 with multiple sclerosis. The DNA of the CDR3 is TGTGCCAGCAGTTTCGCTAGGGGAGGGAGCTCACCCCTCCACTTT. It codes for CASSFARGGSSPLHF.